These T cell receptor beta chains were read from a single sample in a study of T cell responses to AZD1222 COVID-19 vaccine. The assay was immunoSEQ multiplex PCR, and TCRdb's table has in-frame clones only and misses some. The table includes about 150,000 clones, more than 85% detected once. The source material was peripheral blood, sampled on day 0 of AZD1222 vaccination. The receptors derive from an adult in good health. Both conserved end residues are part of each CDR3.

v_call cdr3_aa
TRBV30 CAWSRWGVNSPLHF
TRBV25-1 CASSDRAGGTDTQYF
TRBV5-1 CASSLGPGGASPLHF
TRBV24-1 CATSDYQRLAGGVNEQFF
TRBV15 CATSPRKGAEKLFF
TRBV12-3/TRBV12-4 CASRGTRNIQYF
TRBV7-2 CASSSGGIYEQYF
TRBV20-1 CSAGIYNEQFF
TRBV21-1 CASSKGGQGAHLQYF
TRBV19 CASSDDGTGGETQYF
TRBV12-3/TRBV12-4 CASSRGTDTEAFF
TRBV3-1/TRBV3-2 CASSHLAGWGEQFF
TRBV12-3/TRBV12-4 CASSPGVGTQYF